The clone carrying this T cell receptor beta chain was observed a few times. Its specificity is not known. TCRB transcripts that were expressed got sequenced, as all of the isolated RNA had been reverse transcribed. Method: immunoSEQ multiplex PCR; TCRdb's copy keeps in-frame clones and lacks some. The top ten clones hold 1% to 1.5% of a sample with some 150,000 clones, about 13% of them seen once. These data are taken from a study of beta chain features in type 1 diabetes. General observations from the study: Type 1 diabetes patients had TCRB CDR3s that were shorter (moderately but significantly so) in all four CD4+ subsets.

Germline-derived CDR1 and CDR2 are MDHEN and SYDVKM. The CDR3 has 14 residues. Trimming took 7 bases from V and 5 from J; bases not matched to a gene: 9. Source material: central memory CD4+ T cells from blood. The rearrangement joins TRBV28 to TRBJ2-5; 8 bases match TRBD2. This clonotype originated in a man younger than 35 with type 1 diabetes. CDR3 loop: CASTPGGGWETQYF. The CDR3 coding sequence is TGTGCCAGCACCCCGGGGGGGGGATGGGAGACCCAGTACTTC.